These 24 T cell receptor beta chains came from one sample sequenced in a study of CD8+CD57+ T cells in acquired aplastic anemia. Profiling that covered TCR beta VDJ and CDR3 relied on genomic DNA as its template. TCRdb reanalysed the reads using MiXCR and keeps one entry per CDR3 protein. The top ten clones hold around 32% of a sample with 90,000 to 130,000 distinct CDR3 sequences, about half of them seen once. Material for sequencing was sorted CD4+, CD8+, or CD8+CD57+ T cells (not recorded which) from PBMCs. The receptors shown here come from a human donor in good health, serving as a control.

V usage is TRBV2 and J usage is TRBJ1-6; no clear D. The CDR3 extends over 15 amino acids. Germline V gene lookup returns CDR1 SNHLY and CDR2 FYNNEI. Deletions cut 6 bases from V and 10 bases from J, with 19 bases between. Here the CDR3 DNA reads TGTGCCAGCAGATCCATCACGAGGGCGGAATCACCCCTCCACTTT. Translating gives CASRSITRAESPLHF.

This clonotype was seen just once. The chain carries TRBV10-1 and TRBJ2-5; 8 bases are shared with TRBD2. CDR1 WNHNN and CDR2 SYGVQD come from the germline V gene (reference sequence). The CDR3 is made up of 15 amino acids. With V trimmed by 6 bases and J by 5 bases, 11 bases remained unmatched. CDR3 loop: CASSVFAGGWETQYF. Written as DNA, the CDR3 is TGCGCCAGCAGCGTCTTTGCGGGGGGATGGGAGACCCAGTACTTC.

This chain uses TRBV27 with TRBJ2-7, with 7 bases that match TRBD1. The CDR3 spans 14 residues. The ends lost 5 bases at V and 4 bases at J; junction bases unmatched: 8. Germline CDR1 reads MNHEY; CDR2 reads SMNVEV (reference sequence). The CDR3 loop reads CASSTGTVVYEQYF. CDR3 DNA: TGTGCCAGCAGTACCGGGACAGTCGTTTACGAGCAGTACTTC.

Many counts were recorded for this clonotype. V usage is TRBV5-4 and J usage is TRBJ1-2, with 7 bases that match TRBD1. The CDR3 is 12 amino acids. Germline CDR1 is SGHNT and CDR2 is YYREEE (reference sequence). J gave up 0 bases and V 10 bases, and 3 bases lay outside the gene matches. The DNA of the CDR3 is TGTGCCGCGGGGACAGCTAACTATGGCTACACCTTC. This translates into CAAGTANYGYTF.

The chain joins TRBV10-3 to TRBJ2-7, with D uncertain. Trimming cost V 10 bases and J 5 bases, with 30 bases left between them. From germline, CDR1 is ENHRY and CDR2 SYGVKD. The CDR3 totals 17 residues. CDR3 region: CASSPPNFVSVVHEQYF. The CDR3 DNA is TGTGCCAGCAGCCCCCCCAATTTTGTTTCAGTCGTCCACGAGCAGTACTTC.

DNA of the CDR3: TGTGCCAGTAGTATCAGTTTAGGCACTAGCGGGGGCAATGAGCAGTTCTTC. Translated: CASSISLGTSGGNEQFF. This sequence joins TRBV19 and TRBJ2-1; TRBD2 matches at 11 bases. V was pared by 3 bases and J by 6 bases, with 10 bases of the junction left unmatched. CDR1 and CDR2 from the germline V gene are LNHDA and SQIVND (reference sequence). The CDR3 is made up of 17 amino acids. The whole variable domain, remainder taken from reference TRBV19 and TRBJ2-1, is DGGITQSPKYLFRKEGQNVTLSCEQNLNHDAMYWYRQDPGQGLRLIYYSQIVNDFQKGDIAEGYSVSREKKESFPLTVTSAQKNPTAFYLCASSISLGTSGGNEQFFGPGTRLTVL.

This clonotype was found many times. This rearrangement joins TRBV6-1 to TRBJ1-3, with TRBD1 as a possible D gene (6 bases). The CDR3 is made up of 16 amino acids. V dropped 4 bases and J dropped 0 bases, with 13 bases sitting between them. Germline V CDR1 and CDR2: MNHNS, SASEGT. In DNA form, the CDR3 reads TGTGCCAGCAGTGTTAGGACAGTGCGCTCTGGAAACACCATATATTTT. Its protein is CASSVRTVRSGNTIYF.

This rearrangement joins TRBV15 to TRBJ2-1, with 7 bases identical to TRBD2. After removal of 4 bases from V and 8 bases from J, the junction contained 11 bases not matched to a gene. Looked up from germline, CDR1 is LNHNV and CDR2 is YYDKDF (reference sequence). The CDR3 has 15 residues. The CDR3: CATSNSGALYDEQFF. CDR3 sequence (DNA): TGTGCCACCAGCAACAGCGGGGCCCTTTACGATGAGCAGTTCTTC.

The V call is TRBV7-6, the J call TRBJ2-7; D perhaps matches TRBD1 (5 bases). Germline V gives CDR1 SGHVS, CDR2 FNYEAQ. This CDR3 has 15 residues. V shed 3 bases and J shed 2 bases, with 14 bases lying between them. CDR3 coding DNA: TGTGCCAGCAGCTTCGGCCAGGGCGGACCCTACGAGCAGTACTTC. Translated, it gives CASSFGQGGPYEQYF.

This clonotype was seen repeatedly, ten times or more. The chain combines TRBV19 with TRBJ1-2, with TRBD1 identical over 7 bases. CDR1 and CDR2 from the germline V gene are LNHDA and SQIVND (reference sequence). J gave up 0 bases and V 4 bases, and 8 bases lay outside the gene matches. The CDR3 has 16 amino acids. The CDR3 sequence is CASSTPRTGANYGYTF. In DNA, the CDR3 is TGTGCCAGTAGTACTCCTCGGACAGGAGCTAACTATGGCTACACCTTC. Variable domain in full (rest from reference TRBV19 and TRBJ1-2): DGGITQSPKYLFRKEGQNVTLSCEQNLNHDAMYWYRQDPGQGLRLIYYSQIVNDFQKGDIAEGYSVSREKKESFPLTVTSAQKNPTAFYLCASSTPRTGANYGYTFGSGTRLTVV.

As concerns this clonotype: A read error may be the cause here, since a much bigger clone is one base away. The chain joins TRBV6-2 or TRBV6-3 to TRBJ1-2; a possible D gene is TRBD1 (6 bases). CDR1 is MNHEY, CDR2 SVGEGT, per germline. The CDR3 has 12 amino acids. The CDR3: CASSLRGEGYAF. The CDR3 DNA follows: TGTGCCAGCAGCCTCAGGGGCGAGGGCTACGCCTTC.

With regard to this clonotype: The final CDR3 position lacks the conserved phenylalanine or tryptophan, pointing to a likely read error. This sequence joins TRBV10-3 and TRBJ2-7; 7 positions agree with TRBD2. V dropped 10 bases and J dropped 2; count of bases not matched to a gene: 14. The germline V gene has CDR1 ENHRY and CDR2 SYGVKD. This CDR3 contains 15 residues. The CDR3 loop is CASSLGTTTTYEQYS. DNA for the CDR3: TGTGCCAGCTCACTCGGGACTACTACGACCTACGAGCAGTACTCC.

This clonotype was recorded once. One base away lies a much larger clone, so this may be a sequencing read error. V is TRBV7-9 and J is TRBJ1-4; a possible D gene is TRBD1 (5 bases). Per the germline V gene, CDR1 is SEHNR and CDR2 is FQNEAQ (reference sequence). CDR3 length equals 13 residues. The chain's CDR3 is CASSFAGNEKPFF. For the CDR3, the DNA is TGTGCCAGCAGCTTTGCAGGGAATGAAAAACCGTTTTTT.

This clonotype was picked up many times. This chain joins TRBV7-8 and TRBJ2-5, with 13 nucleotides matching TRBD2. The CDR3 length is 16 residues. V lost 5 bases and J lost 6; bases outside the gene matches: 9. Germline V gene sequence: CDR1 SGHVS, CDR2 FQNEAQ. The CDR3 DNA sequence: TGTGCCAGCAGCCCTGCGGGACTAGCGGGGTTGCAGACCCAGTACTTC. Translation gives CASSPAGLAGLQTQYF.

This clonotype was seen ten or more times. The chain couples TRBV29-1 to TRBJ2-7; 8 bases are a match to TRBD2. Germline values: CDR1 SQVTM, CDR2 ANQGSEA. This CDR3 is 15 amino acids long. V shed 2 bases, J shed 5 bases, and the junction held 11 bases outside the gene matches. As DNA, the CDR3 is TGCAGCGTTGAACCCCGGGAGGGGACTACAAACGAGCAGTACTTC. Translation gives CSVEPREGTTNEQYF.

The chain has TRBV2 and TRBJ2-3; D remains unclear. CDR3 size: 10 residues. Germline V gene lookup returns CDR1 SNHLY and CDR2 FYNNEI. V lost 7 bases and J 5 bases, leaving 4 bases between the germline ends. The CDR3 loop reads CASTLDTQYF. CDR3 bases: TGTGCCAGCACCTTAGATACGCAGTATTTT. Supplemented by reference TRBV2 and TRBJ2-3, the full variable domain reads EPEVTQTPSHQVTQMGQEVILRCVPISNHLYFYWYRQILGQKVEFLVSFYNNEISEKSEIFDDQFSVERPDGSNFTLKIRSTKLEDSAMYFCASTLDTQYFGPGTRLTVL.

This rearrangement joins TRBV5-5 to TRBJ2-5; 9 positions match TRBD2. J was trimmed by 5 bases and V by 1 base; bases with no gene match: 3. Germline V CDR1 and CDR2: SGHKS, YYEKEE (reference sequence). The CDR3 contains 14 residues. The DNA for the CDR3 is TGTGCCAGCAGCTTGCGCGGGGGGGAGGAGACCCAGTACTTC. It encodes CASSLRGGEETQYF.

This clonotype was recorded a few times. A much larger clonotype is one base distant, so this may be a read error. The CDR3 DNA reads as TGCAGTGCTAGAGTCCGTAACTTTAAGGAGCAGTACTTC. It yields the protein CSARVRNFKEQYF. J is TRBJ2-7 and V is TRBV20-1, with D unclear. Germline assignment: CDR1 DFQATT and CDR2 SNEGSKA (reference sequence). The CDR3 is made up of 13 amino acids. The V and J ends lost 1 base and 7 bases respectively, with 14 bases between them.

V gene TRBV29-1 combines with J gene TRBJ1-2; D not resolved. The CDR3 totals 14 residues. Germline lookup yields CDR1 SQVTM and CDR2 ANQGSEA. The CDR3 protein is CGVPWAESTDGYTF. The CDR3 DNA follows: TGCGGTGTACCTTGGGCCGAAAGCACGGATGGCTACACCTTC.

The V call is TRBV2, the J call TRBJ2-3, with D unclear. Trimming shortened V by 10 bases and J by 2 bases, and 16 bases separated the two germline ends. CDR3 length: 14 amino acids. Germline lookup yields CDR1 SNHLY and CDR2 FYNNEI. The DNA for the CDR3 is TGTGCCACCACCCCCCGCGGATACACAGATACGCAGTATTTT. This sequence encodes CATTPRGYTDTQYF.

This clonotype has a count of ten or more. V usage is TRBV6-1 and J usage is TRBJ2-4, with TRBD1 as a possible D gene (5 bases). Trimming pared 9 bases from V and 12 bases from J, leaving 21 bases between. The CDR3 is 13 residues long. Looked up from germline, CDR1 is MNHNS and CDR2 is SASEGT. The CDR3 coding sequence is TGTGCCAGTACATTGGGTCGGACAACAGATCAGTACTTC. Its translation is CASTLGRTTDQYF.

The chain carries TRBV5-6 and TRBJ2-7, with 9 bases matching TRBD1. V dropped 3 bases and J dropped 9; count of bases not matched to a gene: 13. Germline V gene lookup returns CDR1 SGHDT and CDR2 YYEEEE. The CDR3 sequence is 15 residues long. CDR3 in amino acids: CASSSPGQGKELQYF. The CDR3 DNA follows: TGTGCCAGCAGCTCCCCGGGACAGGGAAAAGAATTGCAGTACTTC.

This clonotype has ten or more counts. This chain connects TRBV29-1 to TRBJ2-5; 9 nucleotides align to TRBD1. The V gene end was trimmed by 8 bases and the J gene end by 6 bases; junction bases not matched to a gene: 16. Germline CDR1 is SQVTM and CDR2 is ANQGSEA. This CDR3 contains 15 residues. In DNA, the CDR3 is TGCAGCCTCACCACTTGGGACAGGGTTTCAAAGACCCAGTACTTC. This sequence encodes CSLTTWDRVSKTQYF. Full variable domain (outside the CDR3, taken from reference TRBV29-1 and TRBJ2-5): SAVISQKPSRDICQRGTSLTIQCQVDSQVTMMFWYRQQPGQSLTLIATANQGSEATYESGFVIDKFPISRPNLTFSTLTVSNMSPEDSSIYLCSLTTWDRVSKTQYFGPGTRLLVL.

The rearrangement links TRBV11-1 to TRBJ2-7; D is undetermined. CDR1 is SGHAT, CDR2 FQDESV, per germline (reference sequence). CDR3 size: 16 residues. The V and J ends lost 6 bases and 2 bases respectively, with 20 bases between them. The CDR3: CASSRLNGPSPYEQYF. DNA of the CDR3: TGTGCCAGCAGTCGTCTTAATGGGCCGTCCCCCTACGAGCAGTACTTC.